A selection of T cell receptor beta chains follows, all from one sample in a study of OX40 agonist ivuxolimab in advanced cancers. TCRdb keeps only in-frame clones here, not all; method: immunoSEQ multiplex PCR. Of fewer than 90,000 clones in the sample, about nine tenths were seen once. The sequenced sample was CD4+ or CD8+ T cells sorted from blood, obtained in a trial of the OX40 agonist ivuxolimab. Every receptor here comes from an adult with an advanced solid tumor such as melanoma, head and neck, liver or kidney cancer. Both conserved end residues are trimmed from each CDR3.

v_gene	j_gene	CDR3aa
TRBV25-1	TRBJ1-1	ASSEGTGVVTEAF
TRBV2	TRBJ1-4	ASRTGTTNEKLF
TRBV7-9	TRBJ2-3	ASSARTQKAQY
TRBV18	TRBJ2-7	ASSPGLQYEQY
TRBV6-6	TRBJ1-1	ASSYLSEGTEAF
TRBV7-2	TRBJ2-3	ASSPSTSTDTQY
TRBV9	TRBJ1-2	ASSVGDRGTYGYT
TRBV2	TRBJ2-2	ASSENGAGNTGELF
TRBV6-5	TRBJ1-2	ASSYGQGLRYGYT
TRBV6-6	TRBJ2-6	ASREQGSGANVLT
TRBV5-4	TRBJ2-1	ASSPWTGGNEQF
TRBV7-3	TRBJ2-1	ASSLYSLPDEQF
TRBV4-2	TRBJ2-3	ASSQELAGGTDTQY
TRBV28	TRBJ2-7	ASSHDKAYEQY
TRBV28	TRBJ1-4	ASRIRGGSINEKLF
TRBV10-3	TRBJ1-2	AISDVTGGVGYT
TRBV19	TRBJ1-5	ASSPGDRGSNQPQH
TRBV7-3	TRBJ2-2	ASSPPGTGELF
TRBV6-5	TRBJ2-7	ASPGLEQY
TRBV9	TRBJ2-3	ASSVANLAGGPSTDTQY
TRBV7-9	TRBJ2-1	ASSLGVGEQGDEQF
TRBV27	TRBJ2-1	ASSPLSGIRQTNEQF
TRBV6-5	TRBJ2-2	ASSRGTNTGELF
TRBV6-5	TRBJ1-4	ASSSRVSPGGKLF
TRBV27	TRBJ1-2	ASSLLSGLNGYT
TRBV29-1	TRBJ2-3	SVAGHLLDTQY